This record looks at one T cell receptor beta chain sequence and its context. Its antigen is not known. The germline V gene encodes CDR1 LGHNA and CDR2 YSLEER. The V end was cut by 2 bases, the J end by 7 bases, with 6 bases between. This CDR3 is 12 amino acids long. One entry per CDR3 protein results from TCRdb running MiXCR on the 5' RACE reads. The sample has some 320,000 distinct CDR3 sequences; 7.5% to 9% are singletons. This sample was included in a study of T cells after yellow fever vaccination. Study-level results: Booster sampling recovered most clones from primary vaccination (under 98% CD4, just over 85% CD8).

The chain combines TRBV4-3 with TRBJ2-1; D is uncertain. Sample: PBMCs, taken on the day of the first yellow fever vaccination. The sequence derives from a man aged 18 to 29 who received the YFV17D yellow fever vaccine. The CDR3 protein is CASSQSLNEQFF. The CDR3 DNA sequence: TGCGCCAGCAGCCAATCCCTGAATGAGCAGTTCTTC.